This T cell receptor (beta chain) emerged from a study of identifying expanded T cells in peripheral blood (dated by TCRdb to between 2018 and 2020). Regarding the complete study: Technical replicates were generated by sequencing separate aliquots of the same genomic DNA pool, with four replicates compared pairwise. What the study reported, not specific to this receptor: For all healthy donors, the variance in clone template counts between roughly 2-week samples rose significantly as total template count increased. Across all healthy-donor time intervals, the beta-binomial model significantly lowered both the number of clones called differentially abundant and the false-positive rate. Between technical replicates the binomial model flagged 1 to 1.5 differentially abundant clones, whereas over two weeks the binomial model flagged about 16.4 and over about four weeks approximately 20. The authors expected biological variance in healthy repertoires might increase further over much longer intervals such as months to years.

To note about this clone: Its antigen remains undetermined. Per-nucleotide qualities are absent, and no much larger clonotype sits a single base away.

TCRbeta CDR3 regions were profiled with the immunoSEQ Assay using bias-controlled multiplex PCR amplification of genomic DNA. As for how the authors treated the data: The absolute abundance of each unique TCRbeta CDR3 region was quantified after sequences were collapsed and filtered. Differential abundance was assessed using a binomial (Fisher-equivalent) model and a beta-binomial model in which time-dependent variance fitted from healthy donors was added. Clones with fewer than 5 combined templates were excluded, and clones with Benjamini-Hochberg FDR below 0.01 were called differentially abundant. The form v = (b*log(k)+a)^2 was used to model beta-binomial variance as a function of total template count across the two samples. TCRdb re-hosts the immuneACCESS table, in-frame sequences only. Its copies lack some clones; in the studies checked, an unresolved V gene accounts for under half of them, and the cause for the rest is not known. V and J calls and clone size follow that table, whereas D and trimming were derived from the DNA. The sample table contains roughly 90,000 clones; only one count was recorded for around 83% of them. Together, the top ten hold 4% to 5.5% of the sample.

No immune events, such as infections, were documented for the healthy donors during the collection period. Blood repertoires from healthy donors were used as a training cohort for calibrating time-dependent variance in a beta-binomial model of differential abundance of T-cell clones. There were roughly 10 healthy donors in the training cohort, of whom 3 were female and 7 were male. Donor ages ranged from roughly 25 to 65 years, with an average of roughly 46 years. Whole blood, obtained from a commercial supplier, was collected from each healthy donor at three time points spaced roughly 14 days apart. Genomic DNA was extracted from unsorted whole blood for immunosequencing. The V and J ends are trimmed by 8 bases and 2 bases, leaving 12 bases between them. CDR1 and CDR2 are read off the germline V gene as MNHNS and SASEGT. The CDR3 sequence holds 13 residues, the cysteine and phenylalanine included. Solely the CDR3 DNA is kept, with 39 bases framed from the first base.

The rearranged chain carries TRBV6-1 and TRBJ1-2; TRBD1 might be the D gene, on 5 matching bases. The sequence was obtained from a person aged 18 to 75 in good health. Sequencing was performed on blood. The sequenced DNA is TGTGCCAGCTCAGCAGGGATCAACTATGGCTACACCTTC. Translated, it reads CASSAGINYGYTF.